These 5 T cell receptor beta chains came from one sample sequenced in a study of spatial heterogeneity in lung cancer. TCRdb called the 5' RACE reads again in MiXCR, with one record for every CDR3 protein. The sample has 90,000 to 95,000 distinct CDR3 sequences, approximately 12% seen once. Time point given: sample taken at primary tumor resection. This specimen was PBMCs, taken at surgery. The receptors originated from a male donor with early-stage non-small cell lung cancer.

This clonotype has only a few counts. This chain links TRBV9 with TRBJ2-6; D is possibly TRBD2 (5 bases). Trimming stripped 0 bases from V and 4 bases from J, with 8 bases between. This CDR3 spans 15 amino acids. Germline assignment: CDR1 SGDLS and CDR2 YYNGEE. This chain's CDR3 is CASSVGGNGANVLTF. CDR3 nucleotide sequence: TGTGCCAGCAGCGTAGGAGGGAACGGGGCCAACGTCCTGACTTTC.

The chain carries TRBV4-3 and TRBJ2-3; 10 nucleotides line up with TRBD2. This CDR3 is built from 16 residues. Germline V gives CDR1 LGHNA, CDR2 YSLEER. V lost 4 bases, J lost 3 bases, and 7 bases stayed unmatched. CDR3 loop: CASSPRPGLATDTQYF. CDR3 in DNA: TGCGCCAGCAGCCCCAGACCGGGACTAGCGACAGATACGCAGTATTTT.

V and J are TRBV6-2 or TRBV6-3 and TRBJ2-5; D not resolved. The CDR3 is 14 residues long. V was pared by 2 bases and J by 2 bases, with 9 bases between. The germline CDR1 and CDR2 sequences are MNHEY and SVGEGT. CDR3 residues: CASSYTNSQETQYF. The CDR3, as DNA: TGTGCCAGCAGTTACACAAACTCACAAGAGACCCAGTACTTC.

Regarding this clonotype: The CDR3 ends on some other residue instead of the conserved phenylalanine or tryptophan, so this is likely a read error. The CDR3 DNA is TGTGCCTGGAGTGTGGACCTCGGGGAGCTGTTTCTT. It encodes CAWSVDLGELFL. This chain joins TRBV30 and TRBJ2-2, with D hard to call. There are 12 residues in the CDR3. V was clipped by 0 bases and J by 7 bases, with 6 bases between them. Germline V CDR1 and CDR2: GTSNPN, SVGIG (reference sequence).

The chain's CDR3 is CASSLARGAINEQFF. The CDR3 DNA reads as TGTGCCAGCAGCTTAGCTCGGGGGGCGATAAATGAGCAGTTCTTC. The rearrangement uses TRBV11-3 and TRBJ2-1; the D gene is possibly TRBD2 (7 bases). This CDR3 has 15 residues. CDR1 is SGHNT and CDR2 is YENEEA in the germline V gene. The V and J ends lost 1 base and 7 bases respectively, with 14 bases between them.